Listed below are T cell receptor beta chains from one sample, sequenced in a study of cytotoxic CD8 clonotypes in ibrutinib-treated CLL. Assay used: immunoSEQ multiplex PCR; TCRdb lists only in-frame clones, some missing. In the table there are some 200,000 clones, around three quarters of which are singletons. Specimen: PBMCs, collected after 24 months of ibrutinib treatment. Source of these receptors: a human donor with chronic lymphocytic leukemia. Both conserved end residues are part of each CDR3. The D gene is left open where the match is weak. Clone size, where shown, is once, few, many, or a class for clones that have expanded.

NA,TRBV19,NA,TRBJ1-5,TGTGCCTCACGAGGGGGGTGGGCTCAGCCCCAGCATTTT,CASRGGWAQPQHF
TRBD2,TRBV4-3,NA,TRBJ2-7,TGCGCCAGCAGCCAAGATTCTAGCGGAAGGTACGAGCAGTACTTC,CASSQDSSGRYEQYF
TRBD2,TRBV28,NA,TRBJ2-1,TGTGCCAGCAGCCCAACGACTAGCCCCGGTTTGGAGTATGAGCAGTTCTTC,CASSPTTSPGLEYEQFF
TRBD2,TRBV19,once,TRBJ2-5,TGTGCCAGTAGTAAGTTCTCAAGCACCGGGAGGGAGACCCAGTACTTC,CASSKFSSTGRETQYF
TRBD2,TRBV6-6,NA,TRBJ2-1,TGTGCCAGCAGTTACTCGATAGCGGGAGGTTACAATGAGCAGTTCTTC,CASSYSIAGGYNEQFF
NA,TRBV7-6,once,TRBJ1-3,TGTGCCAGCAGCCCGGGGCACTCTGGAAACACCATATATTTT,CASSPGHSGNTIYF
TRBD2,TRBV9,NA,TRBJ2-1,TGTGCCAGCAGCGTAGCCGGGACTAGCGCCTACAATGAGCAGTTCTTC,CASSVAGTSAYNEQFF
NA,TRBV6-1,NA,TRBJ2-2,TGTGCCAGCAGTGTAGCGAACACCGGGGAGCTGTTTTTT,CASSVANTGELFF
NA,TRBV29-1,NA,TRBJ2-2,TGCAGCGTTGAATTGCGAGGGGCCGGCACCGGGGAGCTGTTTTTT,CSVELRGAGTGELFF
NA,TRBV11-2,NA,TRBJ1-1,TGTGCCAGCAGCTTAATGGTGAACACTGAAGCTTTCTTT,CASSLMVNTEAFF
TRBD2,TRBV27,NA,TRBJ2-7,TGTGCCAGCAAAAGACTAGCGGGATTATCCTACGAGCAGTACTTC,CASKRLAGLSYEQYF
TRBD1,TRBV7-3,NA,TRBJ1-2,TGTGCCAGCAGCCCTTCGGGACAGGCACATGGCTACACCTTC,CASSPSGQAHGYTF
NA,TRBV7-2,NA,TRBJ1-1,TGTGCCAGCAGCTTCACAGAGAACACTGAAGCTTTCTTT,CASSFTENTEAFF
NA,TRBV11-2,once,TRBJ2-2,TGTGCCAGCAGCTACCACAGGGAGAACACCGGGGAGCTGTTTTTT,CASSYHRENTGELFF
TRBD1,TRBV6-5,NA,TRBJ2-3,TGTGCCAGCAGTCACTGGGACAGCGGAGATACGCAGTATTTT,CASSHWDSGDTQYF